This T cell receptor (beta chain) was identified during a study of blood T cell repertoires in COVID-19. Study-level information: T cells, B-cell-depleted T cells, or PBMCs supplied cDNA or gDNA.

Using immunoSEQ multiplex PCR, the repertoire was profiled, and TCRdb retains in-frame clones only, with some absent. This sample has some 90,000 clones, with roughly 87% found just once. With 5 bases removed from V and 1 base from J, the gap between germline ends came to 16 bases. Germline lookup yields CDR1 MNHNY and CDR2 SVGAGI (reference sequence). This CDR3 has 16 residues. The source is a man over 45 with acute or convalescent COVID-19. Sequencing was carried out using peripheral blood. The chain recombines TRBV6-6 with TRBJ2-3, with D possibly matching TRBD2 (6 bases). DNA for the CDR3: TGTGCCAGCAGTCGAAACGTGCGGGGAGGCACAGATACGCAGTATTTT. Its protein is CASSRNVRGGTDTQYF.